This is a list of T cell receptor beta chains from one sample in a study of blood T cell repertoires in COVID-19. The table came from immunoSEQ multiplex PCR; TCRdb's copy has only in-frame clones and leaves some out. The table includes some 180,000 clones, around 90% detected once. Sequenced material: peripheral blood. All receptors come from a man aged 55 to 70 with active or convalescent COVID-19. Each CDR3 is given with its conserved first and last residue. Fields, in order: D gene, J gene, V gene, clone size, CDR3 DNA, CDR3 protein. A D gene is named only where the DNA matches it firmly. Only part of the rows carry a size: once, few, many, or a class if the clone is expanded.

D gene: TRBD1
J gene: TRBJ1-2
V gene: TRBV20-1
clone size: -
CDR3 DNA: TGCAGTGCTAGTCCCGGGACAGAGATCTATGGCTACACCTTC
CDR3 protein: CSASPGTEIYGYTF

D gene: TRBD1
J gene: TRBJ2-6
V gene: TRBV2
clone size: -
CDR3 DNA: TGTGCCAGCAGTGAGTGGACAGGGGGATACTCTGGGGCCAACGTCCTGACTTTC
CDR3 protein: CASSEWTGGYSGANVLTF

D gene: -
J gene: TRBJ1-1
V gene: TRBV7-9
clone size: once
CDR3 DNA: TGTGCCAGCAACCGAAGAGGTGTTGGCACTGAAGCTTTCTTT
CDR3 protein: CASNRRGVGTEAFF

D gene: TRBD1
J gene: TRBJ2-7
V gene: TRBV3-1/TRBV3-2
clone size: -
CDR3 DNA: TGTGCCAGCAGCCCAACCCCCGGGACAGGGTTTACCTACGAGCAGTACTTC
CDR3 protein: CASSPTPGTGFTYEQYF

D gene: -
J gene: TRBJ1-2
V gene: TRBV4-2
clone size: -
CDR3 DNA: TGTGCCAGCAGCCAAGCGAGGACAGCTACTCTATTGGGCTACACCTTC
CDR3 protein: CASSQARTATLLGYTF

D gene: TRBD1
J gene: TRBJ1-1
V gene: TRBV6-5
clone size: -
CDR3 DNA: TGTGCCAGCAGTTACTCGAGGACAGGGGTGAACACTGAAGCTTTCTTT
CDR3 protein: CASSYSRTGVNTEAFF

D gene: TRBD1
J gene: TRBJ1-2
V gene: TRBV5-4
clone size: -
CDR3 DNA: TGTGCCAGCAGACGCCGGGACAGGGGGCGCGTTGGCTTCTCCGGCACCTTC
CDR3 protein: CASRRRDRGRVGFSGTF

D gene: -
J gene: TRBJ2-7
V gene: TRBV29-1
clone size: -
CDR3 DNA: TGCAGCGGCCACCAGGGGCCAGGCTACGAGCAGTACTTC
CDR3 protein: CSGHQGPGYEQYF

D gene: TRBD1
J gene: TRBJ1-6
V gene: TRBV7-9
clone size: -
CDR3 DNA: TGTGCCAGCAGCTTAGTGGGACAGGGGAGTTCACCCCTCCACTTT
CDR3 protein: CASSLVGQGSSPLHF

D gene: -
J gene: TRBJ1-5
V gene: TRBV11-3
clone size: -
CDR3 DNA: TGTGCCAGCAGCTTACGAGACAGGACCACCGGAGGTCATCAGCCCCAGCATTTT
CDR3 protein: CASSLRDRTTGGHQPQHF

D gene: TRBD2
J gene: TRBJ2-2
V gene: TRBV10-3
clone size: -
CDR3 DNA: TGTGCCACCGCAGTCTTGGGAGGGCGCGGGGACACCGGGGAGCTGTTTTTT
CDR3 protein: CATAVLGGRGDTGELFF

D gene: TRBD1
J gene: TRBJ2-1
V gene: TRBV2
clone size: -
CDR3 DNA: TGTGCCAGCAGTGAAGGCGGTGGCAGGGGGTACGATGAGCAGTTCTTC
CDR3 protein: CASSEGGGRGYDEQFF

D gene: -
J gene: TRBJ1-5
V gene: TRBV2
clone size: -
CDR3 DNA: TGTGCCAGCAGACAGACCGTCAACAATCAGCCCCAGCATTTT
CDR3 protein: CASRQTVNNQPQHF

D gene: -
J gene: TRBJ1-4
V gene: TRBV6-5
clone size: -
CDR3 DNA: TGTGCCAGCAGCCACGGACTTGATGAAAAACTGTTTTTT
CDR3 protein: CASSHGLDEKLFF

D gene: -
J gene: TRBJ1-6
V gene: TRBV18
clone size: -
CDR3 DNA: TGTGCCAGCTCCGGCTGGGGCAATAATTCACCCCTCCACTTT
CDR3 protein: CASSGWGNNSPLHF

D gene: TRBD1
J gene: TRBJ1-4
V gene: TRBV9
clone size: -
CDR3 DNA: TGTGCCAGCAGCGCAGGGACAGGGGGTGAAAAACTGTTTTTT
CDR3 protein: CASSAGTGGEKLFF

D gene: -
J gene: TRBJ1-1
V gene: TRBV7-9
clone size: -
CDR3 DNA: TGTGCCAGCAGCTTTCAGGGTACAGCGGGAGCTTTCTTT
CDR3 protein: CASSFQGTAGAFF

D gene: -
J gene: TRBJ2-7
V gene: TRBV9
clone size: -
CDR3 DNA: TGTGCCAGCAGCGTAGACGGGGGCTCCTACGAGCAGTACTTC
CDR3 protein: CASSVDGGSYEQYF

D gene: -
J gene: TRBJ2-7
V gene: TRBV5-5
clone size: -
CDR3 DNA: TGTGCCAGCAGCTTGTGGGACAACTACGAGCAGTACTTC
CDR3 protein: CASSLWDNYEQYF

D gene: TRBD1
J gene: TRBJ1-5
V gene: TRBV2
clone size: -
CDR3 DNA: TGTGCCAGCAGGAGGGGACAGGCGGGCAATCAGCCCCAGCATTTT
CDR3 protein: CASRRGQAGNQPQHF

D gene: -
J gene: TRBJ2-7
V gene: TRBV7-3
clone size: -
CDR3 DNA: TGTGCCAGCAGCCCCGGCCGGGGAAACGAGCAGTACTTC
CDR3 protein: CASSPGRGNEQYF

D gene: -
J gene: TRBJ2-7
V gene: TRBV5-1
clone size: -
CDR3 DNA: TGCGCCAGCAGCTCTTTTGGCGGCTACGAGCAGTACTTC
CDR3 protein: CASSSFGGYEQYF

D gene: -
J gene: TRBJ2-5
V gene: TRBV19
clone size: -
CDR3 DNA: TGTGCCAGTAGTATTGATCGTGCGGAGACCCAGTACTTC
CDR3 protein: CASSIDRAETQYF

D gene: TRBD1
J gene: TRBJ2-1
V gene: TRBV6-1
clone size: -
CDR3 DNA: TGTGCCAGCAGTGAACCATGGACAGGGGGCGTCAATGAGCAGTTCTTC
CDR3 protein: CASSEPWTGGVNEQFF

D gene: TRBD2
J gene: TRBJ2-1
V gene: TRBV12-3/TRBV12-4
clone size: -
CDR3 DNA: TGTGCCAGCAGGACACTAGCGCGACGTGAGCAGTTCTTC
CDR3 protein: CASRTLARREQFF

D gene: -
J gene: TRBJ1-5
V gene: TRBV7-2
clone size: -
CDR3 DNA: TGTGCCAGCAGCTTAGTCGGGCAGGGAGGACAGCCCCAGCATTTT
CDR3 protein: CASSLVGQGGQPQHF

D gene: TRBD2
J gene: TRBJ2-7
V gene: TRBV6-1
clone size: -
CDR3 DNA: TGTGCCAGCAGTGAAGGCGGGACTAGCGTCGAGCAGTACTTC
CDR3 protein: CASSEGGTSVEQYF

D gene: -
J gene: TRBJ2-7
V gene: TRBV11-2
clone size: -
CDR3 DNA: TGTGCCAGCAGCTTAGCGGGACAAGCCTTCTACGAGCAGTACTTC
CDR3 protein: CASSLAGQAFYEQYF

D gene: TRBD2
J gene: TRBJ2-2
V gene: TRBV27
clone size: -
CDR3 DNA: TGTGCCAGCAGTTTAACTAGCGGGTTCTTCACCGGGGAGCTGTTTTTT
CDR3 protein: CASSLTSGFFTGELFF

D gene: -
J gene: TRBJ1-2
V gene: TRBV3-1/TRBV3-2
clone size: -
CDR3 DNA: TGTGCCAGCAGCCAAGATTATACAAGAAACTATGGCTACACCTTC
CDR3 protein: CASSQDYTRNYGYTF

D gene: TRBD1
J gene: TRBJ1-5
V gene: TRBV6-5
clone size: -
CDR3 DNA: TGTGCCAGCAGTTCCTGGGACAGGGGGAGTCAGCCCCAGCATTTT
CDR3 protein: CASSSWDRGSQPQHF

D gene: TRBD1
J gene: TRBJ2-5
V gene: TRBV27
clone size: -
CDR3 DNA: TGTGCCAGCAGGACAGGGGGCGGCGGGACCCAGTACTTC
CDR3 protein: CASRTGGGGTQYF

D gene: -
J gene: TRBJ1-6
V gene: TRBV7-9
clone size: -
CDR3 DNA: TGTGCCAGCAGCTTAGTAGGAGGGAGACAGAAAAATTCACCCCTCCACTTT
CDR3 protein: CASSLVGGRQKNSPLHF

D gene: -
J gene: TRBJ2-7
V gene: TRBV2
clone size: once
CDR3 DNA: TGTGCCAGCAGGTCCGACAGCTACGAGCAGTACTTC
CDR3 protein: CASRSDSYEQYF

D gene: -
J gene: TRBJ1-2
V gene: TRBV20-1
clone size: few
CDR3 DNA: TGCAGTGCTAGTGGGGGGGACTTCTATGGCTACACCTTC
CDR3 protein: CSASGGDFYGYTF

D gene: -
J gene: TRBJ2-2
V gene: TRBV2
clone size: -
CDR3 DNA: TGTGCCAGCAGAATGGGAGAAAGAACCGGGGAGCTGTTTTTT
CDR3 protein: CASRMGERTGELFF

D gene: TRBD2
J gene: TRBJ2-5
V gene: TRBV10-3
clone size: -
CDR3 DNA: TGTGCCATCAGTGAGAGCCCAGGGACTAGCGGGGGGCAAGAGACCCAGTACTTC
CDR3 protein: CAISESPGTSGGQETQYF